This TCR beta chain was observed in a study of early T cells in non-severe SARS-CoV-2 infection. Study context: Sequencing used unsorted whole-blood bulk RNA, so chains lack pairing. Study observations and caveats: The study's VDJdb matching favored anti-spike CD8 responses and missed private and CD4 specificities.

TCRdb reprocessed the 5' RACE reads via MiXCR and lists one record per CDR3 protein. The sample lists about 90,000 distinct CDR3 sequences; over 13% were seen once. The table lists this clonotype with many counts. Its antigen is unidentified. This CDR3 is 15 amino acids long. Trimming removed 2 bases from V and 5 bases from J, with 13 bases in between. Germline assignment: CDR1 MNHNS and CDR2 SASEGT. The TCR comes from an adult who was a healthcare worker with PCR-confirmed SARS-CoV-2 infection or an uninfected control (not recorded which). V is TRBV6-1 and J is TRBJ2-1, with no clear D. Sequencing input: whole blood. The CDR3, as DNA: TGTGCCAGCAGTGAATGGATCGGGCCGAACAATGAGCAGTTCTTC. Its protein product is CASSEWIGPNNEQFF.